This passage covers 32 T cell receptor beta chains from one sample sequenced in a study of beta chain features in type 1 diabetes. Study-wide points: All four CD4+ subsets of Type 1 diabetes patients contained TCRB CDR3s that were moderately but significantly shorter.

Expressed TCRB transcripts were sequenced because the entire RNA isolate underwent reverse transcription. Produced via immunoSEQ multiplex PCR; TCRdb's table is partial and in-frame only. The sample shows 500,000 to 800,000 clones, roughly 12% of them seen only once. Their specific antigens are unknown. Input material: naive CD4+ T cells from blood. The receptor set was obtained from a man aged 25-45 years with type 1 diabetes.

J is TRBJ1-2 and V is TRBV4-3; D remains ambiguous. V was pared by 0 bases and J by 8 bases, with 13 bases between. This CDR3 contains 14 residues. Germline V gene sequence: CDR1 LGHNA, CDR2 YSLEER. The CDR3 loop is CASSQDQRTLGYTF. The CDR3 nucleotides are TGCGCCAGCAGCCAAGATCAACGGACGTTGGGCTACACCTTC.

The gene calls are TRBV6-5 and TRBJ1-2; D is unresolved. V dropped 0 bases and J dropped 4 bases, with 9 bases sitting between them. Germline loops: CDR1 MNHEY, CDR2 SVGAGI. This CDR3 is 14 amino acids long. This CDR3 is CASSYSIGTYGYTF. Written as DNA, the CDR3 is TGTGCCAGCAGTTACTCGATAGGCACCTATGGCTACACCTTC.

This clone has just a few counts. The rearrangement uses TRBV25-1 and TRBJ2-2; 7 bases agree with TRBD1. The V gene end was trimmed by 6 bases and the J gene end by 3 bases; junction bases not matched to a gene: 4. The CDR3 extends over 14 amino acids. Germline lookup yields CDR1 MGHDK and CDR2 SYGVNS. The CDR3 DNA reads as TGTGCCAGCAGCTCAGGGGGTTACACCGGGGAGCTGTTTTTT. This codes for CASSSGGYTGELFF.

V usage is TRBV2 and J usage is TRBJ2-5; D is possibly TRBD1 (6 bases). Germline V lookup: CDR1 SNHLY, CDR2 FYNNEI. This CDR3 contains 13 residues. Between the trimmed V and J ends, which lost 11 bases and 4 bases, there was a span of 17 bases. The CDR3 region is CAVGRGSRETQYF. CDR3 in DNA: TGTGCCGTCGGAAGGGGGTCGAGAGAGACCCAGTACTTC. Using reference TRBV2 and TRBJ2-5 for the parts outside the CDR3, the full variable domain is EPEVTQTPSHQVTQMGQEVILRCVPISNHLYFYWYRQILGQKVEFLVSFYNNEISEKSEIFDDQFSVERPDGSNFTLKIRSTKLEDSAMYFCAVGRGSRETQYFGPGTRLLVL.

A few counts support this clone. The CDR3 DNA sequence: TGTGCCAGCAGCTCGCGACGGATTAGCACAGATACGCAGTATTTT. It yields the protein CASSSRRISTDTQYF. The chain has TRBV7-2 and TRBJ2-3; D remains ambiguous. The CDR3 totals 15 residues. Looked up from germline, CDR1 is SGHTA and CDR2 is FQGNSA. The V end was cut by 4 bases, the J end by 0 bases, with 11 bases between. Filled out from reference TRBV7-2 and TRBJ2-3, the complete variable domain reads GAGVSQSPSNKVTEKGKDVELRCDPISGHTALYWYRQSLGQGLEFLIYFQGNSAPDKSGLPSDRFSAERTGGSVSTLTIQRTQQEDSAVYLCASSSRRISTDTQYFGPGTRLTVL.

This clone was seen a handful of times. This chain links TRBV28 with TRBJ2-2; D not certain. From germline, CDR1 is MDHEN and CDR2 SYDVKM. The CDR3 is 12 amino acids. V was trimmed by 7 bases and J by 6 bases, leaving 9 bases between them. This chain's CDR3 is CASTLEAGELFF. The CDR3 region has the DNA TGTGCCAGCACCTTGGAAGCCGGGGAGCTGTTTTTT.

CDR3 amino acids: CASSFGGQPQPQETQYF. The CDR3 DNA is TGTGCCAGCAGTTTCGGAGGACAGCCACAACCCCAAGAGACCCAGTACTTC. The chain employs TRBV27 and TRBJ2-5; TRBD1 might be the D (6 bases). Per the germline V gene, CDR1 is MNHEY and CDR2 is SMNVEV (reference sequence). Trimming pared 3 bases from V and 1 base from J, leaving 18 bases between. The CDR3 extends over 17 amino acids.

This clone occurred a few times. This rearrangement joins TRBV29-1 to TRBJ1-1; D call uncertain. This CDR3 spans 12 amino acids. Deletions cut 5 bases from V and 4 bases from J, with 11 bases between. The germline V gene encodes CDR1 SQVTM and CDR2 ANQGSEA. Here the CDR3 reads CSVNLGSTEAFF. The CDR3 DNA sequence: TGCAGCGTTAATTTGGGGAGCACTGAAGCTTTCTTT.

The V and J genes are TRBV29-1 and TRBJ2-1, with 9 bases that match TRBD1. Germline-derived CDR1 and CDR2 are SQVTM and ANQGSEA. V shed 8 bases and J 9 bases; nucleotides not matched to a gene: 17. This CDR3 has 15 residues. The CDR3 DNA is TGCAGCTCCTGGCGGGGGACAGGGTGGGTCCGTGAGCAGTTCTTC. It is translated as CSSWRGTGWVREQFF.

This chain uses TRBV9 with TRBJ1-6; D is possibly TRBD1 (5 bases). V was trimmed by 3 bases and J by 7 bases, leaving 20 bases between them. The CDR3 length is 17 residues. Germline assignment: CDR1 SGDLS and CDR2 YYNGEE. The CDR3: CASSAGTGSGINSPLHF. The CDR3 region has the DNA TGTGCCAGCAGCGCCGGGACCGGGAGCGGGATAAATTCACCCCTCCACTTT. The full variable domain, rest sourced from reference TRBV9 and TRBJ1-6, is DSGVTQTPKHLITATGQRVTLRCSPRSGDLSVYWYQQSLDQGLQFLIQYYNGEERAKGNILERFSAQQFPDLHSELNLSSLELGDSALYFCASSAGTGSGINSPLHFGNGTRLTVT.

This clone has just a few counts. The same CDR3 arises from other DNA sequences in this sample as well. This sequence joins TRBV5-1 and TRBJ2-3; maybe TRBD1 (6 bases). The CDR3 is 14 amino acids. Trimming removed 4 bases at V and 2 bases at J, with 11 bases between. Germline CDR1 and CDR2: SGHRS and YFSETQ. The CDR3 DNA is TGCGCCAGCAGCCCCGGACAGAACACAGATACGCAGTATTTT. This codes for CASSPGQNTDTQYF.

The chain is built from TRBV28 and TRBJ1-2; D gene uncertain. Germline V gene sequence: CDR1 MDHEN, CDR2 SYDVKM. This CDR3 spans 17 amino acids. Trimming took 5 bases from V and 3 from J, leaving 22 bases between them. This CDR3 reads CASSELPRSPDDYGYTF. The CDR3 DNA sequence: TGTGCCAGCAGTGAACTGCCTCGGTCCCCAGACGACTATGGCTACACCTTC.

This clone was seen more than once but under ten times. This chain links TRBV30 with TRBJ2-2; D may be TRBD1 or TRBD2 (5 bases each). Germline-derived CDR1 and CDR2 are GTSNPN and SVGIG (reference sequence). This CDR3 is 13 amino acids long. The V and J ends lost 2 bases and 2 bases respectively, with 6 bases between them. DNA of the CDR3: TGTGCCTGGAGTAGGGACAACACCGGGGAGCTGTTTTTT. It specifies CAWSRDNTGELFF.

The CDR3 sequence: CASKRTASSYNEQFF. The CDR3 bases are TGTGCCAGCAAACGGACGGCTAGCTCCTACAATGAGCAGTTCTTC. This chain links TRBV6-5 with TRBJ2-1; no firm D call. From germline, CDR1 is MNHEY and CDR2 SVGAGI. Trimming cost V 7 bases and J 0 bases, with 13 bases left between them. The CDR3 is 15 amino acids.

V is TRBV7-9 and J is TRBJ1-1; 8 bases align to TRBD1. The ends lost 4 bases at V and 1 base at J; junction bases unmatched: 8. The CDR3 sequence is 16 residues long. Germline V lookup: CDR1 SEHNR, CDR2 FQNEAQ (reference sequence). The CDR3 loop is CASSSSQGAWNTEAFF. The CDR3 DNA is TGTGCCAGCAGCTCATCTCAGGGGGCTTGGAACACTGAAGCTTTCTTT.

V and J are TRBV4-2 and TRBJ2-1; D possibly corresponds to TRBD2 (6 bases). V gave up 4 bases and J gave up 0 bases, with 10 bases separating them. The CDR3 is 15 amino acids. Germline CDR1 LGHNA, CDR2 YNFKEQ. This CDR3 reads CASSRRGSSYNEQFF. The CDR3 region has the DNA TGTGCCAGCAGCCGGCGGGGTAGCTCCTACAATGAGCAGTTCTTC.

The chain couples TRBV9 to TRBJ1-6; 8 bases match TRBD1. The V segment lost 4 bases and the J segment 7 bases; nucleotides outside the gene matches: 10. This CDR3 has 16 residues. Germline values: CDR1 SGDLS, CDR2 YYNGEE. This CDR3 is CASSLYDRGENSPLHF. The CDR3 DNA reads as TGTGCCAGCAGCTTATACGACAGGGGCGAGAATTCACCCCTCCACTTT.

The genes are TRBV11-2 and TRBJ1-2; D not certain. CDR1 is SGHAT and CDR2 is FQNNGV in the germline V gene. The CDR3 consists of 13 residues. V gave up 0 bases and J gave up 8 bases, with 10 bases separating them. The CDR3 reads CASSLDRSGGYTF. CDR3 coding DNA: TGTGCCAGCAGCTTAGATCGTTCGGGCGGCTACACCTTC.

This clone occurred a few times. The chain employs TRBV6-6 and TRBJ1-5; 7 positions match TRBD1. The CDR3 extends over 13 amino acids. V was clipped by 7 bases and J by 5 bases; unmatched bases: 5. Looked up from germline, CDR1 is MNHNY and CDR2 is SVGAGI (reference sequence). The CDR3 protein is CASTPTGDQPQHF. As DNA, the CDR3 is TGTGCCAGCACCCCTACAGGGGATCAGCCCCAGCATTTT.

In its sample, this clone was seen a few times. V is TRBV19 and J is TRBJ1-2; 9 bases align to TRBD1. From germline, CDR1 is LNHDA and CDR2 SQIVND (reference sequence). This CDR3 spans 14 amino acids. The V segment lost 7 bases and the J segment 6 bases; nucleotides outside the gene matches: 9. The CDR3 coding sequence is TGTGCCAGTAACGGACAGGGGAAAGAGGATGGCTACACCTTC. Translating gives CASNGQGKEDGYTF.

There are a few counts of this clone. The J gene is TRBJ2-7, the V gene TRBV27, with D maybe TRBD2 (5 bases). CDR1 and CDR2 (germline): MNHEY, SMNVEV (reference sequence). The CDR3 is made up of 14 amino acids. Trimming shortened V by 3 bases and J by 2 bases, and 11 bases separated the two germline ends. The CDR3 DNA reads as TGTGCCAGCAGTTTCGGAGGAGCCACCTACGAGCAGTACTTC. It yields the protein CASSFGGATYEQYF.

This clone appeared a few times. The chain employs TRBV7-2 and TRBJ2-7; 11 bases are a match to TRBD2. Germline V CDR1 and CDR2: SGHTA, FQGNSA. The junction had 5 bases not matched to a gene; V was cut back by 5 bases and J by 2 bases. The CDR3 consists of 15 residues. CDR3 nucleotide sequence: TGTGCCAGCAGCCTTAGCGGGGGGGCCCCCTACGAGCAGTACTTC. This codes for CASSLSGGAPYEQYF.

This clone was recorded a few times. The gene calls are TRBV6-1 and TRBJ1-6; TRBD1 might be the D (6 bases). This CDR3 spans 14 amino acids. Germline CDR1 MNHNS, CDR2 SASEGT. V lost 7 bases, J lost 10 bases, and 17 bases lay in between. The CDR3 spells CASTQWGARSPLHF. The CDR3 DNA sequence: TGTGCCAGCACCCAGTGGGGGGCGCGGTCACCCCTCCACTTT.

This clone was counted only a few times. The V call is TRBV7-2, the J call TRBJ1-6; 7 bases align to TRBD1. Germline V gene sequence: CDR1 SGHTA, CDR2 FQGNSA. The ends lost 5 bases at V and 10 bases at J; junction bases unmatched: 11. The CDR3 length is 15 residues. CDR3: CASSLNPTGSSPLHF. The DNA of the CDR3 is TGTGCCAGCAGCCTTAACCCGACAGGGTCATCACCCCTCCACTTT.

This clone has a handful of counts. The chain carries TRBV19 and TRBJ2-2; D gene uncertain. The ends were cut back, 1 base at V and 0 bases at J, with 9 bases in the middle. Germline lookup yields CDR1 LNHDA and CDR2 SQIVND (reference sequence). This CDR3 has 16 residues. This chain's CDR3 is CASSIGSTANTGELFF. In nucleotides, the CDR3 is TGTGCCAGTAGTATAGGGTCCACCGCGAACACCGGGGAGCTGTTTTTT.

The chain has TRBV7-2 and TRBJ2-3; TRBD1 agrees at 8 bases. The CDR3 has 15 residues. V shed 3 bases, J shed 4 bases, and the junction held 6 bases outside the gene matches. CDR1 and CDR2 (germline): SGHTA, FQGNSA. The CDR3 region has the DNA TGTGCCAGCAGCTTTGGTACAGGGGGATCAGATACGCAGTATTTT. Amino acids: CASSFGTGGSDTQYF.

This clone appeared a few times. This rearrangement joins TRBV7-2 to TRBJ1-2, with 9 positions matching TRBD1. Germline CDR1 is SGHTA and CDR2 is FQGNSA. CDR3 length equals 17 residues. The junction had 13 bases not matched to a gene; V was cut back by 5 bases and J by 3 bases. CDR3: CASSLGQGRSLDYGYTF. The CDR3 region has the DNA TGTGCCAGCAGCCTGGGACAGGGCCGTTCTTTAGACTATGGCTACACCTTC.

The chain uses TRBV5-1 and TRBJ2-3, with D possibly being TRBD1 (6 bases). This CDR3 spans 16 amino acids. V dropped 3 bases and J dropped 0 bases, with 14 bases sitting between them. Germline V CDR1 and CDR2: SGHRS, YFSETQ. The CDR3 protein is CASSSGQLTSTDTQYF. CDR3 nucleotides: TGCGCCAGCAGCTCAGGACAGCTCACTAGCACAGATACGCAGTATTTT.

In this sample, this clone turned up a few times. The chain links TRBV6-5 to TRBJ1-4; D ambiguous. CDR1 and CDR2 (germline): MNHEY, SVGAGI. The ends were cut back, 0 bases at V and 3 bases at J, with 11 bases in the middle. There are 16 residues in the CDR3. CDR3 DNA: TGTGCCAGCAGTTACTCCCAGTTATTAGCTAATGAAAAACTGTTTTTT. Translating gives CASSYSQLLANEKLFF.

This chain uses TRBV30 with TRBJ2-3; 9 bases map to TRBD2. Looked up from germline, CDR1 is GTSNPN and CDR2 is SVGIG (reference sequence). The CDR3 extends over 18 amino acids. V was clipped by 4 bases and J by 4 bases; unmatched bases: 18. CDR3 coding DNA: TGTGCCTGGACTCCCACTCCCTTCAGCGGGGGGCCAGCAGATACGCAGTATTTT. Its translation is CAWTPTPFSGGPADTQYF. Full variable domain (rest looked up from reference TRBV30 and TRBJ2-3): SQTIHQWPATLVQPVGSPLSLECTVEGTSNPNLYWYRQAAGRGLQLLFYSVGIGQISSEVPQNLSASRPQDRQFILSSKKLLLSDSGFYLCAWTPTPFSGGPADTQYFGPGTRLTVL.

This clone turned up a few times. The V gene is TRBV4-1, the J gene TRBJ2-7, with D unclear. Germline CDR1 and CDR2: MGHRA and YSYEKL. The length of the CDR3 is 17 residues. V was pared by 0 bases and J by 2 bases, with 17 bases between. CDR3 in amino acids: CASSQDGQTDRPYEQYF. The CDR3 DNA reads TGCGCCAGCAGCCAAGATGGGCAGACCGATCGCCCCTACGAGCAGTACTTC.

The chain couples TRBV5-6 to TRBJ2-7; TRBD2 aligns across 8 bases. CDR3 size: 16 residues. V shed 3 bases and J 2 bases; nucleotides not matched to a gene: 10. Germline V gene data show CDR1 as SGHDT and CDR2 as YYEEEE. The CDR3 DNA is TGTGCCAGCAGCTACTGGCTTGCAGCGGGGGCCTACGAGCAGTACTTC. Its translation is CASSYWLAAGAYEQYF.